This T cell receptor beta chain was documented in a study of long-term antiretroviral therapy in people with HIV. The libraries were made with immunoSEQ v3.0 at survey level. The protocol was immunoSEQ multiplex PCR, while the TCRdb copy is restricted to in-frame clones and leaves out a portion. This table holds about 25,000 clones, around 83% found once. Cryopreserved PBMC samples of roughly 1-10 million cells were used for DNA extraction. J was trimmed by 4 bases and V by 6 bases; bases with no gene match: 21. The CDR3 totals 19 residues. Germline loops: CDR1 GTSNPN, CDR2 SVGIG (reference sequence).

The chain joins TRBV30 to TRBJ1-6, with 7 bases aligning to TRBD1. This receptor was obtained from a woman aged 30 to 39 with HIV. The specimen comprised unsorted PBMCs, sampled 1.9 years after starting antiretroviral therapy. The CDR3 loop is CACLSPGTVEEPYNSPLHF. DNA for the CDR3: TGTGCCTGCCTTTCTCCGGGGACAGTAGAAGAACCTTATAATTCACCCCTCCACTTT.